Listed below are T cell receptor beta chains from one sample, sequenced in a study of blood T cell repertoires in COVID-19. The table came from immunoSEQ multiplex PCR; TCRdb's copy has only in-frame clones and leaves some out. The table includes approximately 41,000 clones, 80% to 90% detected once. Sequencing input: peripheral blood. The receptors originated from a woman aged 40-49 years with acute or convalescent COVID-19. Both conserved end residues are part of each CDR3. A D gene is named only where the DNA matches it firmly. Part of the rows lack a size; the others show once, few, many or a class for expanded clones.

size	D	J	V	DNA	CDR3
.	.	TRBJ1-4	TRBV6-5	TGTGCCAGCAGAGTTACAGGGTATGATGAAAAACTGTTTTTT	CASRVTGYDEKLFF
.	.	TRBJ2-3	TRBV9	TGTGCCAGCACCCTACAGGGATTTGAAGATACGCAGTATTTT	CASTLQGFEDTQYF
.	.	TRBJ2-7	TRBV9	TGTGCCAGCAGCGTAGAACCAGGAATGGGCGTGCAGTACTTC	CASSVEPGMGVQYF
once	.	TRBJ2-7	TRBV5-5	TGTGCCAGCAGCACCGGGCCCGGGGAGTACTTC	CASSTGPGEYF
.	TRBD1	TRBJ1-2	TRBV5-6	TGTGCCAGCAGACCCGGGACAGAGGGCTACACCTTC	CASRPGTEGYTF
.	.	TRBJ2-1	TRBV7-3	TGTGCCAGCAGCGCATCAGGATACAATGAGCAGTTCTTC	CASSASGYNEQFF
.	TRBD2	TRBJ2-1	TRBV7-2	TGTGCCAGCAGCTTCCTTGGACTAGCGGGAGGAAGTGAGCAGTTCTTC	CASSFLGLAGGSEQFF
.	TRBD2	TRBJ2-7	TRBV29-1	TGCAGCGTCCAGCTAGCGGGGGACCTGGCAGGGCAGTACTTC	CSVQLAGDLAGQYF
.	.	TRBJ2-3	TRBV7-2	TGTGCCAGCAGCCCTGGGCGGGGGCAAACAGATACGCAGTATTTT	CASSPGRGQTDTQYF
.	.	TRBJ2-7	TRBV7-3	TGTGCCAGCAGCCCACACCCCGCAAATTACTACGAGCAGTACTTC	CASSPHPANYYEQYF
.	TRBD2	TRBJ2-1	TRBV5-1	TGCGCCAGCAGGGCGAGAGGTGGACTAGCGGGAAACAATGAGCAGTTCTTC	CASRARGGLAGNNEQFF
.	TRBD1	TRBJ1-5	TRBV27	TGTGCCAGCAGTTTATCACGGACAGGGCGCGGACAGCCCCAGCATTTT	CASSLSRTGRGQPQHF
.	.	TRBJ2-7	TRBV5-6	TGTGCCAGCAGCCGAAGGACAGAGAATGCCTACGAGCAGTACTTC	CASSRRTENAYEQYF
.	.	TRBJ1-1	TRBV28	TGTGCCAGCAGTTTTGACATCACTGAAGCTTTCTTT	CASSFDITEAFF
.	.	TRBJ2-7	TRBV3-1/TRBV3-2	TGTGCCAGCAGCCAAGGTAGGGAGATTTACGAGCAGTACTTC	CASSQGREIYEQYF
.	TRBD1	TRBJ1-3	TRBV9	TGTGCCAGCAGCGCCGAATGGGACAGACCTCCGGAAAACACCATATATTTT	CASSAEWDRPPENTIYF
.	.	TRBJ1-6	TRBV5-8	TGTGCCAGCAGCTCCTCACGGACAGTTAATTCACCCCTCCACTTT	CASSSSRTVNSPLHF
.	.	TRBJ1-4	TRBV27	TGTGCCAGCAGTAGGGGGAGAGCTAATGAAAAACTGTTTTTT	CASSRGRANEKLFF
.	.	TRBJ2-2	TRBV30	TGTGCCTGGAGTTTGAGGGCCAGGGAGCTGTTTTTT	CAWSLRARELFF
.	.	TRBJ2-1	TRBV11-2	TGTGCCAGCACCCGACAGGCCCTCTCCTACAATGAGCAGTTCTTC	CASTRQALSYNEQFF
.	TRBD1	TRBJ1-2	TRBV7-9	TGTGCCAGCAGCCCACCGGGAGACAGGGTTAATGGCTACACCTTC	CASSPPGDRVNGYTF
.	TRBD1	TRBJ2-1	TRBV10-1	TGCGCCAGCCAAAAAACAGGGGGCAATGAGCAGTTCTTC	CASQKTGGNEQFF
once	.	TRBJ1-5	TRBV14	TGTGCCAGCAGCCGGAACAGTGGGCAGCCCCAGCATTTT	CASSRNSGQPQHF
.	.	TRBJ1-2	TRBV4-2	TGTGCCAGCAGCCAAGATACGGGGAGGGATGGCTACACCTTC	CASSQDTGRDGYTF
.	TRBD2	TRBJ2-1	TRBV24-1	TGTGCCACCAGTTCGCTAGCGGGAGCACTGGGGCACGATGAGCAGTTCTTC	CATSSLAGALGHDEQFF
.	TRBD1	TRBJ1-2	TRBV10-3	TGTGCCATCAGATCCGGGACAGGGAGAGACTATGGCTACACCTTC	CAIRSGTGRDYGYTF
once	.	TRBJ2-2	TRBV5-1	TGCGCCAGCAGCTATGGACAGCACACCGGGGAGCTGTTTTTT	CASSYGQHTGELFF
.	.	TRBJ2-3	TRBV29-1	TGCAGCGTCGGCCCAAGCGGGCGCGGCACAGATACGCAGTATTTT	CSVGPSGRGTDTQYF
.	.	TRBJ2-7	TRBV10-1	TGCGCCAGGGGATACCTCCGGGGGAGTTCCTACGAGCAGTACTTC	CARGYLRGSSYEQYF
once	.	TRBJ1-1	TRBV5-1	TGCGCCAGCAGCTTGCAGTATTCGCCCACTGAAGCTTTCTTT	CASSLQYSPTEAFF
once	.	TRBJ1-1	TRBV6-5	TGTGCCAGCAGTCACGGGACAAAGAACACTGAAGCTTTCTTT	CASSHGTKNTEAFF
.	TRBD1	TRBJ1-1	TRBV25-1	TGTGCCAGCAGTGACTCGCTACAGGGGGTCAACACTGAAGCTTTCTTT	CASSDSLQGVNTEAFF
.	.	TRBJ2-7	TRBV9	TGTGCCAGCAGCCCTGGGACTTCCCCTAATAACTACGAGCAGTACTTC	CASSPGTSPNNYEQYF
.	.	TRBJ1-1	TRBV6-6	TGTGCCAGCAGTTACTCGAGTTCCCGGGCGGGCACTGAAGCTTTCTTT	CASSYSSSRAGTEAFF
.	.	TRBJ1-3	TRBV9	TGTGCCAGCAGCCTCGGGGGGAATGGAAACACCATATATTTT	CASSLGGNGNTIYF
once	.	TRBJ2-3	TRBV24-1	TGTGCCACCAGTGACCGGAAGGACAGAAGCACAGATACGCAGTATTTT	CATSDRKDRSTDTQYF
.	TRBD2	TRBJ2-7	TRBV19	TGTGCCACGACAAAGCGGGGCCACTACGAGCAGTACTTC	CATTKRGHYEQYF
once	TRBD1	TRBJ2-7	TRBV6-5	TGTGCCAGACTGGTTCGACAGGGGAGCTCCTACGAGCAGTACTTC	CARLVRQGSSYEQYF
.	TRBD1	TRBJ1-6	TRBV5-6	TGTGCCAGCAGCTTGGCCGGGACAGGGCGGAATTCACCCCTCCACTTT	CASSLAGTGRNSPLHF
.	TRBD1	TRBJ1-2	TRBV9	TGTGCCAGCAGCTCACGAGGGGGCAGGGGGGACTATGGCTACACCTTC	CASSSRGGRGDYGYTF
.	.	TRBJ2-2	TRBV11-3	TGTGCCAGCAGCTTCATAGGGAGAAGGAACACCGGGGAGCTGTTTTTT	CASSFIGRRNTGELFF
.	TRBD2	TRBJ2-7	TRBV15	TGTGCCACCAGCAGAGCCCCAGGGAGGGACGAGCAGTACTTC	CATSRAPGRDEQYF
.	.	TRBJ1-6	TRBV2	TGTGCCAGCAGTGAAGAGTGGCGGGGGCCGGGCTCCTATAATTCACCCCTCCACTTT	CASSEEWRGPGSYNSPLHF
.	TRBD1	TRBJ1-1	TRBV9	TGTGCCAGCAGCCCACAGGACAGGGTAAACACTGAAGCTTTCTTT	CASSPQDRVNTEAFF
.	.	TRBJ2-2	TRBV6-5	TGTGCCAGCGACCTGAAGGGGACCGGGGAGCTGTTTTTT	CASDLKGTGELFF
.	TRBD2	TRBJ2-4	TRBV19	TGTGCCAGTAGTATATCCTCTAGCGGGAGGAAGTACTTC	CASSISSSGRKYF
.	TRBD1	TRBJ2-3	TRBV19	TGTGCCAGTAGTATTTCCGGACAGGGCGCAGATACGCAGTATTTT	CASSISGQGADTQYF
.	.	TRBJ2-1	TRBV5-1	TGCGCCAGTGATTTGAGCGGCTCCTACAATGAGCAGTTCTTC	CASDLSGSYNEQFF